Below, 32 T cell receptor beta chains from the same sample are listed, as sequenced in a study of neurological immune-mediated disorders. TCRdb used MiXCR to reprocess the 5' RACE reads, holding one entry per CDR3 protein. The sample consists of 65,000 to 70,000 distinct CDR3 sequences, around 4% of them appearing once. The sequenced material came from PBMCs. Receptors originate from a man aged 50 to 60 with multiple sclerosis.

This clonotype was seen more than once but under ten times. The J gene is TRBJ2-7, the V gene TRBV7-9; 9 bases map to TRBD1. The germline CDR1 and CDR2 sequences are SEHNR and FQNEAQ (reference sequence). V dropped 0 bases and J dropped 3; count of bases not matched to a gene: 9. The CDR3 covers 17 residues. The CDR3, as DNA: TGTGCCAGCAGCTTAGCCCCGGGACAGGGAAGGGTCTACGAGCAGTACTTC. It codes for CASSLAPGQGRVYEQYF.

This clonotype has ten or more counts. V gene TRBV3-1 combines with J gene TRBJ2-1; TRBD2 matches at 7 bases. Germline CDR1 and CDR2: LGHDT and YNNKEL (reference sequence). This CDR3 spans 14 amino acids. V gave up 2 bases and J gave up 6 bases; unmatched junction bases: 4. The CDR3 sequence: CASSQMTSSNEQFF. In nucleotides, the CDR3 is TGTGCCAGCAGCCAAATGACTAGCAGCAATGAGCAGTTCTTC.

This clonotype was seen ten or more times. The chain joins TRBV5-1 to TRBJ2-3; D is unclear. This CDR3 has 15 residues. Trimming removed 0 bases from V and 1 base from J, with 9 bases in between. CDR1 and CDR2 (germline): SGHRS, YFSETQ. In DNA form, the CDR3 reads TGCGCCAGCAGCTTGGTGGAGCAGGGCACAGATACGCAGTATTTT. Encoded protein: CASSLVEQGTDTQYF.

This clonotype was picked up many times. V and J are TRBV27 and TRBJ1-1; weak D call: TRBD1 (5 bases). The germline gives CDR1 MNHEY, CDR2 SMNVEV (reference sequence). V lost 0 bases, J lost 1 base, and 9 bases lay in between. This CDR3 is 15 amino acids long. CDR3 DNA sequence: TGTGCCAGCAGTTTATCGGGGCGAACGAACACTGAAGCTTTCTTT. As protein: CASSLSGRTNTEAFF.

This clonotype was seen only once. The junction and the germline gene differ at one end; a read error may be behind it. This chain connects TRBV7-3 to TRBJ1-1; no clear D gene. The CDR3 loop spans 13 amino acids. Germline V CDR1 and CDR2: SGHTA, FQGTGA. Here the CDR3 DNA reads TGTGCCAGCAGCTTAAACTTGAACACTGAAGCTGTCTTT. Translation: CASSLNLNTEAVF. The full variable domain, completed using reference TRBV7-3 and TRBJ1-1, is GAGVSQTPSNKVTEKGKYVELRCDPISGHTALYWYRQSLGQGPEFLIYFQGTGAADDSGLPNDRFFAVRPEGSVSTLKIQRTERGDSAVYLCASSLNLNTEAVFGQGTRLTVV.

This clonotype was found many times. The chain uses TRBV5-1 and TRBJ2-7, with 10 bases identical to TRBD1. V gave up 3 bases and J gave up 5 bases; unmatched junction bases: 5. Germline lookup yields CDR1 SGHRS and CDR2 YFSETQ. The CDR3 is made up of 14 amino acids. Written as DNA, the CDR3 is TGCGCCAGCAGCTACCGGGACAGGGGCGACGAGCAGTACTTC. Translation: CASSYRDRGDEQYF.

The chain couples TRBV7-2 to TRBJ1-1; D is unclear. The V and J ends lost 5 bases and 7 bases respectively, with 14 bases between them. The germline gives CDR1 SGHTA, CDR2 FQGNSA. The CDR3 extends over 13 amino acids. As DNA, the CDR3 is TGTGCCAGCAGCGGGAGAGGGTTCAATGAAGCTTTCTTT. Translation gives CASSGRGFNEAFF.

The chain carries TRBV2 and TRBJ2-3, with TRBD1 identical over 10 bases. This CDR3 is built from 15 residues. Germline trimming cut 4 bases from V and 5 bases from J; bases unmatched to any gene: 6. Germline V CDR1 and CDR2: SNHLY, FYNNEI. CDR3: CASSGPGQGKDTQYF. The DNA for the CDR3 is TGTGCCAGCAGTGGACCGGGACAGGGGAAAGATACGCAGTATTTT.

This clonotype was seen ten or more times. V and J are TRBV27 and TRBJ2-3; 7 bases align to TRBD1. The CDR3 contains 13 residues. Trimming at V came to 5 bases and at J to 3 bases, leaving 2 bases not matched to a gene. Germline V lookup: CDR1 MNHEY, CDR2 SMNVEV (reference sequence). In nucleotides, the CDR3 is TGTGCCAGCAGTACGACAGGGACAGATACGCAGTATTTT. The encoded protein is CASSTTGTDTQYF.

The table lists this clonotype with many counts. The rearrangement links TRBV10-3 to TRBJ2-5; weak D call: TRBD2 (6 bases). V lost 4 bases and J lost 5, with 11 bases in between. Germline V gives CDR1 ENHRY, CDR2 SYGVKD. This CDR3 has 13 residues. CDR3 in DNA: TGTGCCATCAGTGTCCCGGGGGAGGAGACCCAGTACTTC. Translated, it gives CAISVPGEETQYF.

Many counts were recorded for this clonotype. V is TRBV7-9 and J is TRBJ2-7; D not certain. The CDR3 has 11 amino acids. Germline assignment: CDR1 SEHNR and CDR2 FQNEAQ (reference sequence). V lost 1 base, J lost 5 bases, and 3 bases lay in between. The CDR3 DNA follows: TGTGCCAGCAGCTTAGGGGACGAGCAGTACTTC. Protein product: CASSLGDEQYF.

This clonotype was recorded many times. The chain joins TRBV4-1 to TRBJ1-5, with TRBD1 identical over 7 bases. The CDR3 is 16 residues long. Germline V lookup: CDR1 MGHRA, CDR2 YSYEKL. With 0 bases clipped from V and 4 bases from J, the junction kept 6 bases outside the gene matches. The CDR3 region has the DNA TGCGCCAGCAGCCAAGATGCGGGACAGACTAATCAGCCCCAGCATTTT. It codes for CASSQDAGQTNQPQHF.

This clonotype was counted many times. This chain uses TRBV2 with TRBJ1-5, with 7 bases that match TRBD1. In germline, CDR1 is SNHLY, CDR2 FYNNEI. This CDR3 region has 15 residues. J was trimmed by 4 bases and V by 5 bases; bases with no gene match: 8. CDR3 in DNA: TGTGCCAGCAGTCAACGACAGGGTATGAATCAGCCCCAGCATTTT. It translates to CASSQRQGMNQPQHF.

Many counts were recorded for this clonotype. The chain carries TRBV15 and TRBJ1-3; D remains ambiguous. The V end lost 0 bases, the J end lost 0 bases, and 3 bases lay between the germline ends. Germline V lookup: CDR1 LNHNV, CDR2 YYDKDF (reference sequence). The CDR3 extends over 14 amino acids. The CDR3 is CATSRDSSGNTIYF. CDR3 bases: TGTGCCACCAGCAGAGATAGCTCTGGAAACACCATATATTTT.

This clonotype showed up many times. This sequence joins TRBV5-1 and TRBJ1-1; D might be TRBD1 (6 bases). Per the germline V gene, CDR1 is SGHRS and CDR2 is YFSETQ. CDR3 length equals 15 residues. Trimming shortened V by 2 bases and J by 1 base, and 12 bases separated the two germline ends. The CDR3 loop reads CASSLQGSGNTEAFF. CDR3 in DNA: TGCGCCAGCAGCTTACAGGGTTCCGGGAACACTGAAGCTTTCTTT. The full variable domain, with the rest looked up from reference TRBV5-1 and TRBJ1-1, is KAGVTQTPRYLIKTRGQQVTLSCSPISGHRSVSWYQQTPGQGLQFLFEYFSETQRNKGNFPGRFSGRQFSNSRSEMNVSTLELGDSALYLCASSLQGSGNTEAFFGQGTRLTVV.

This clonotype was counted ten times or more. V is TRBV7-9 and J is TRBJ2-7; 7 bases line up with TRBD1. Trimming at V came to 1 base and at J to 5 bases, leaving 5 bases not matched to a gene. Germline-derived CDR1 and CDR2 are SEHNR and FQNEAQ (reference sequence). The CDR3 spans 14 residues. The CDR3 is CASSLETGPNEQYF. The CDR3 region has the DNA TGTGCCAGCAGCTTAGAGACAGGGCCCAACGAGCAGTACTTC.

This clonotype was counted many times. This chain connects TRBV9 to TRBJ1-2, with 8 bases that match TRBD1. The germline gives CDR1 SGDLS, CDR2 YYNGEE. V gave up 4 bases and J gave up 1 base; unmatched junction bases: 6. The CDR3 is 15 amino acids. The DNA of the CDR3 is TGTGCCAGCAGCAAAGGGACAGGTCATAACTATGGCTACACCTTC. It encodes CASSKGTGHNYGYTF.

This clonotype showed up many times. The CDR3 sequence is CATSDSSGTGSYNEQFF. Written as DNA, the CDR3 is TGTGCCACCAGTGATTCCTCCGGGACAGGGTCCTACAATGAGCAGTTCTTC. The chain carries TRBV24-1 and TRBJ2-1, with 9 bases that match TRBD1. Germline V gene sequence: CDR1 KGHDR, CDR2 SFDVKD. The CDR3 has 17 residues. The trim removed 2 bases at V and 1 base at J, leaving 5 bases unmatched.

There are many counts of this clonotype. The V and J genes are TRBV20-1 and TRBJ1-5; possibly TRBD1 for D (6 bases). In germline, CDR1 is DFQATT, CDR2 SNEGSKA (reference sequence). The V gene lost 1 base and the J gene lost 5 bases, with 15 bases spanning the gap. The CDR3 contains 15 residues. CDR3 DNA: TGCAGTGCTAGAGTAGGGGGTCTCGGGGATCAGCCCCAGCATTTT. Translated, it gives CSARVGGLGDQPQHF.

In this sample, this clonotype turned up many times. Germline and junction disagree at one end, which may indicate a read error. The V and J genes are TRBV20-1 and TRBJ1-6; D is unclear. Germline loops: CDR1 DFQATT, CDR2 SNEGSKA (reference sequence). The CDR3 sequence is 15 residues long. CDR3 sequence reads: CSARADGNLNSPLNF. The CDR3 bases are TGCAGTGCTAGAGCGGACGGAAATCTTAATTCACCCCTCAACTTT.

This clonotype was seen ten or more times. The chain is built from TRBV4-2 and TRBJ1-6, with 7 nucleotides matching TRBD1. CDR3 length equals 17 residues. The V and J ends lost 1 base and 5 bases, in that order; junction bases with no gene match: 8. Germline V gene sequence: CDR1 LGHNA, CDR2 YNFKEQ. Written as DNA, the CDR3 is TGTGCCAGCAGCCAAGTTTCGAGGGGGCGCGATAATTCACCCCTCCACTTT. It codes for CASSQVSRGRDNSPLHF.

This clonotype was seen repeatedly, ten times or more. The chain recombines TRBV9 with TRBJ2-1; D might be TRBD1 or TRBD2, each matching 6 bases. The germline V and J ends were trimmed by 4 bases and 10 bases, with 15 bases remaining between them. This CDR3 is built from 13 residues. Germline V CDR1 and CDR2: SGDLS, YYNGEE. The CDR3 DNA reads TGTGCCAGCAGCCTACCCGGGGGCACAGAGCAGTTCTTC. It codes for CASSLPGGTEQFF.

This clonotype was seen ten or more times. The V gene is TRBV5-1, the J gene TRBJ2-5; D uncertain. Germline V gene sequence: CDR1 SGHRS, CDR2 YFSETQ. The CDR3 covers 12 residues. V was trimmed by 3 bases and J by 2 bases, leaving 5 bases between them. CDR3 sequence: CASSSQQETQYF. The CDR3 nucleotides are TGCGCCAGCAGCTCGCAACAAGAGACCCAGTACTTC.

This clonotype was picked up many times. CDR3 amino acids: CSASEAGGAGDTQYF. The CDR3 DNA reads TGCAGTGCTAGCGAAGCGGGGGGGGCCGGAGATACGCAGTATTTT. V and J are TRBV20-1 and TRBJ2-3, with 10 bases lining up with TRBD2. Looked up from germline, CDR1 is DFQATT and CDR2 is SNEGSKA (reference sequence). V shed 3 bases, J shed 5 bases, and the junction held 8 bases outside the gene matches. The CDR3 totals 15 residues.

This clonotype was seen ten or more times. The V and J genes are TRBV12-3 or TRBV12-4 and TRBJ2-7, with a possible D match to TRBD1 (5 bases). This CDR3 spans 13 amino acids. V was pared by 7 bases and J by 2 bases, with 12 bases between. The CDR3 protein is CASTPGRAYEQYF. CDR3 DNA sequence: TGTGCCAGCACCCCCGGCAGGGCCTACGAGCAGTACTTC.

This clonotype showed up many times. Here the CDR3 reads CATSRGQGGYNSPLHF. The CDR3 bases are TGTGCCACCAGCAGAGGACAGGGTGGTTATAATTCACCCCTCCACTTT. The rearrangement joins TRBV15 to TRBJ1-6, with 7 nucleotides matching TRBD1. Germline CDR1 LNHNV, CDR2 YYDKDF (reference sequence). CDR3 length equals 16 residues. V was pared by 1 base and J by 4 bases, with 4 bases of the junction left unmatched. The complete variable domain, with remaining parts taken from reference TRBV15 and TRBJ1-6, reads DAMVIQNPRYQVTQFGKPVTLSCSQTLNHNVMYWYQQKSSQAPKLLFHYYDKDFNNEADTPDNFQSRRPNTSFCFLDIRSPGLGDTAMYLCATSRGQGGYNSPLHFGNGTRLTVT.

J is TRBJ1-6 and V is TRBV4-1; D remains ambiguous. The germline V gene has CDR1 MGHRA and CDR2 YSYEKL. The length of the CDR3 is 17 residues. Trimming removed 0 bases from V and 3 bases from J, with 12 bases in between. The CDR3 sequence is CASSQDQGLFYNSPLHF. In DNA, the CDR3 is TGCGCCAGCAGCCAAGATCAAGGACTGTTCTATAATTCACCCCTCCACTTT.

V is TRBV6-5 and J is TRBJ1-5, with D unresolved. The CDR3 is 13 amino acids. The germline V gene encodes CDR1 MNHEY and CDR2 SVGAGI. V was clipped by 8 bases and J by 4 bases, with 12 bases between them. CDR3 sequence: CASAGSPNQPQHF. CDR3 nucleotide sequence: TGTGCCAGCGCAGGTTCCCCTAATCAGCCCCAGCATTTT.

This clonotype was recorded many times. J is TRBJ2-3 and V is TRBV6-1, with TRBD2 identical over 13 bases. The CDR3 runs 18 residues. Per the germline V gene, CDR1 is MNHNS and CDR2 is SASEGT. V lost 6 bases and J lost 2; bases outside the gene matches: 11. The CDR3, as DNA: TGTGCCAGCAGCGACTTAATCGGACTAGCGGGGGTCACAGATACGCAGTATTTT. Residues: CASSDLIGLAGVTDTQYF.

The rearrangement joins TRBV7-2 to TRBJ2-3; unclear D gene. The CDR3 covers 14 residues. The germline V gene encodes CDR1 SGHTA and CDR2 FQGNSA. With 1 base removed from V and 3 bases from J, the gap between germline ends came to 8 bases. The CDR3 spells CASSLGGWTDTQYF. CDR3 sequence (DNA): TGTGCCAGCAGCTTAGGGGGTTGGACAGATACGCAGTATTTT. The whole variable domain, filled in from reference TRBV7-2 and TRBJ2-3, reads GAGVSQSPSNKVTEKGKDVELRCDPISGHTALYWYRQSLGQGLEFLIYFQGNSAPDKSGLPSDRFSAERTGGSVSTLTIQRTQQEDSAVYLCASSLGGWTDTQYFGPGTRLTVL.

This clonotype was detected many times. Its ends do not fully match the called genes, so a read error is possible. This rearrangement joins TRBV6-1 to TRBJ1-5; D remains unclear. This CDR3 is built from 14 residues. CDR1 MNHNS and CDR2 SASEGT come from the germline V gene. The CDR3 here is CASSESARLKPQNF. Here the CDR3 DNA reads TGTGCCAGCAGTGAGTCGGCCAGGCTAAAGCCCCAGAATTTT.

This clonotype has ten or more counts. The V call is TRBV2, the J call TRBJ1-2; TRBD1 agrees at 7 bases. This CDR3 has 14 amino acids. The V gene's germline CDR1 is SNHLY and CDR2 FYNNEI. With 1 base clipped from V and 4 bases from J, the junction kept 3 bases outside the gene matches. CDR3 in DNA: TGTGCCAGCAGTGAAGAGACAGGGATCTATGGCTACACCTTC. It is translated as CASSEETGIYGYTF.